This record covers a single TCR beta chain. Other DNA sequences from this sample encode an identical CDR3 as well. These data originate in a study of blood T cell repertoires in COVID-19. On the study more broadly: Researchers got acute and convalescent COVID-19 samples from the United States, Italy and Spain.

V lost 0 bases and J 2 bases, leaving 5 bases between the germline ends. The CDR3 is 14 amino acids. Germline V lookup: CDR1 MNHEY, CDR2 SVGAGI. Residents of about two dozen US areas, aged roughly 18 to 89 years, made up the participants. Original data processing: Amplification of reference gene primers provided the estimated nucleated cell counts. Sequencing used immunoSEQ multiplex PCR; TCRdb keeps in-frame clones, though not all of them. The D gene and trimming were derived from the DNA, and the V and J assignments and clone size from that table. The sample consists of 250,000 to 300,000 clones, about 89% of them appearing once.

The material sequenced was PBMCs or T cells enriched from blood (not recorded which). V and J are TRBV6-5 and TRBJ1-5; TRBD1 is a possible D gene (5 bases). The clonotype comes from a human donor in a cohort exposed to, infected with or recovered from COVID-19 (not recorded which). The donor label of this sample is uncertain. The CDR3 loop reads CASSYSRGNQPQHF. The CDR3 DNA reads TGTGCCAGCAGTTACTCCAGGGGCAATCAGCCCCAGCATTTT.